This TCR beta chain stems from a study of beta chain features in type 1 diabetes. V was pared by 7 bases and J by 3 bases, with 13 bases of the junction left unmatched. The CDR3 runs 15 residues. In germline, CDR1 is GTSNPN, CDR2 SVGIG (reference sequence). Of note for this clone: Its specificity is unknown.

Expressed TCRB transcripts were sequenced, since all the RNA that had been isolated was reverse transcribed. Approximately 3.6 million reads per sample were averaged for naive, central memory and regulatory samples. Using immunoSEQ multiplex PCR, the repertoire was profiled, and TCRdb retains in-frame clones only, with some absent. Of roughly 140,000 clones in the sample, 10% were seen once. Points from the study as a whole: Within patients, naive, central memory and Treg TCRB repertoires seemed more similar than within healthy donors. Researchers report that Type 1 diabetes patients had moderately but significantly shorter TCRB CDR3s across all four CD4+ subsets. The study notes PCR might favor shorter templates equally in patients and controls.

Material: central memory CD4+ T cells from blood. This TCR was sampled from a man aged 25 to 45 with type 1 diabetes. The chain carries TRBV30 and TRBJ2-3; 7 bases match TRBD2. The CDR3 spells CASTPAGRGTDTQYF. For the CDR3, the DNA is TGTGCCTCCACCCCAGCGGGAAGAGGTACAGATACGCAGTATTTT.